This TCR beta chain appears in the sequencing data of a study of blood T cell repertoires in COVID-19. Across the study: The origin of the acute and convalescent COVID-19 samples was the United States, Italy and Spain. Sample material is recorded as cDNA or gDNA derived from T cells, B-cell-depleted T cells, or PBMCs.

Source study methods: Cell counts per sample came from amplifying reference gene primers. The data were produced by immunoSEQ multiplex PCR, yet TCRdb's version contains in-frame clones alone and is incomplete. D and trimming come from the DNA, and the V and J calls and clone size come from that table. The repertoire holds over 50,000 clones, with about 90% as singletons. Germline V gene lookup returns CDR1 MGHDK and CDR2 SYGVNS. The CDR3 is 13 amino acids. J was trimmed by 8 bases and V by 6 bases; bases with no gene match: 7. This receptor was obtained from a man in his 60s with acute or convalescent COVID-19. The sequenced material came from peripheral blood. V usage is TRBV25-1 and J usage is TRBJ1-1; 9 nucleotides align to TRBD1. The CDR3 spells CASRWDRVSEAFF. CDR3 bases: TGTGCCAGCAGATGGGACAGGGTTTCGGAAGCTTTCTTT.